The 16 T cell receptor beta chains below were found in one sample sequenced in a study of cytomegalovirus exposure and HLA in healthy donors. PCR used 60 Vbeta primers and 13 Jbeta primers. This table comes from immunoSEQ multiplex PCR, and its TCRdb copy is limited to in-frame clones, with some not included. The table includes 150,000 or so clones, roughly 80% detected once. Source material: PBMCs. These receptors all stem from a man between 18 and 29 years old in good health and CMV-seropositive.

The rearrangement joins TRBV27 to TRBJ1-1; D may be TRBD1 (5 bases). Germline-derived CDR1 and CDR2 are MNHEY and SMNVEV (reference sequence). Trimming removed 0 bases at V and 5 bases at J, with 13 bases between. The CDR3 length is 15 residues. CDR3 coding DNA: TGTGCCAGCAGTTTATCAGGGGTAACTAAAACTGAAGCTTTCTTT. Protein product: CASSLSGVTKTEAFF.

The chain has TRBV6-6 and TRBJ2-7; 14 nucleotides match TRBD2. Germline V gene sequence: CDR1 MNHNY, CDR2 SVGAGI (reference sequence). Trimming cost V 6 bases and J 5 bases; bases outside gene matches: 3. There are 14 residues in the CDR3. CDR3 amino acids: CASRGLAGVHEQYF. DNA for the CDR3: TGTGCCAGCAGGGGACTAGCGGGAGTCCACGAGCAGTACTTC.

The genes are TRBV5-1 and TRBJ2-7; TRBD1 agrees at 7 bases. The V gene's germline CDR1 is SGHRS and CDR2 YFSETQ. CDR3 size: 12 residues. Trimming cost V 4 bases and J 7 bases; bases outside gene matches: 5. In DNA, the CDR3 is TGCGCCAGCAGCCCCGGACAGGCAGAGCAGTACTTC. It translates to CASSPGQAEQYF.

V gene TRBV6-1 combines with J gene TRBJ1-5; D not certain. Between the trimmed V and J ends, which lost 5 bases and 4 bases, there was a span of 9 bases. The CDR3 loop spans 13 amino acids. Germline V gene sequence: CDR1 MNHNS, CDR2 SASEGT. The CDR3: CASSYALNQPQHF. The CDR3, as DNA: TGTGCCAGCAGTTATGCACTGAATCAGCCCCAGCATTTT.

V and J are TRBV29-1 and TRBJ1-2; 7 nucleotides align to TRBD1. Germline V gene lookup returns CDR1 SQVTM and CDR2 ANQGSEA. The CDR3 loop spans 12 amino acids. V was pared by 6 bases and J by 0 bases, with 1 base of the junction left unmatched. CDR3 bases: TGCAGCGTCGGACAGGCTAACTATGGCTACACCTTC. As protein: CSVGQANYGYTF. Complete variable domain (other parts from reference TRBV29-1 and TRBJ1-2): SAVISQKPSRDICQRGTSLTIQCQVDSQVTMMFWYRQQPGQSLTLIATANQGSEATYESGFVIDKFPISRPNLTFSTLTVSNMSPEDSSIYLCSVGQANYGYTFGSGTRLTVV.

This clone was seen only a few times. This chain connects TRBV11-1 to TRBJ2-1; D perhaps matches TRBD1 (5 bases). The germline CDR1 and CDR2 sequences are SGHAT and FQDESV (reference sequence). V was cut by 3 bases and J by 3 bases, with 15 bases left in between. This CDR3 contains 16 residues. This chain's CDR3 is CASSLVGQSFYNEQFF. Here the CDR3 DNA reads TGTGCCAGCAGCTTGGTGGGGCAGAGCTTCTACAATGAGCAGTTCTTC.

The chain uses TRBV19 and TRBJ1-1, with unresolved D. V lost 4 bases, J lost 3 bases, and 15 bases lay in between. From germline, CDR1 is LNHDA and CDR2 SQIVND (reference sequence). The CDR3 totals 15 residues. DNA of the CDR3: TGTGCCAGTAGTACCTCACACCTCACATACACTGAAGCTTTCTTT. Amino acids: CASSTSHLTYTEAFF. Full variable domain (missing parts from reference TRBV19 and TRBJ1-1): DGGITQSPKYLFRKEGQNVTLSCEQNLNHDAMYWYRQDPGQGLRLIYYSQIVNDFQKGDIAEGYSVSREKKESFPLTVTSAQKNPTAFYLCASSTSHLTYTEAFFGQGTRLTVV.

J is TRBJ2-7 and V is TRBV29-1, with D maybe TRBD1 (5 bases). V was shortened by 4 bases and J by 2 bases, with 6 bases between the two germline ends. The CDR3 is made up of 11 amino acids. CDR1 is SQVTM, CDR2 ANQGSEA, per germline. This chain's CDR3 is CSVAGTYEQYF. CDR3 sequence (DNA): TGCAGCGTTGCAGGGACCTACGAGCAGTACTTC.

CDR3 residues: CATRRGTGELFF. The CDR3 DNA reads TGTGCCACTCGAAGGGGGACCGGGGAGCTGTTTTTT. V usage is TRBV6-1 and J usage is TRBJ2-2, with D possibly matching TRBD1 (6 bases). V lost 10 bases and J lost 5, with 11 bases in between. The length of the CDR3 is 12 residues. CDR1 is MNHNS and CDR2 is SASEGT in the germline V gene.

The chain recombines TRBV4-1 with TRBJ2-6; D is unclear. This CDR3 has 18 amino acids. Germline loops: CDR1 MGHRA, CDR2 YSYEKL. V was clipped by 0 bases and J by 0 bases, with 12 bases between them. In nucleotides, the CDR3 is TGCGCCAGCAGCCAAGAGGCCCTGTTAAGCTCTGGGGCCAACGTCCTGACTTTC. Translating gives CASSQEALLSSGANVLTF.

V is TRBV5-4 and J is TRBJ2-7, with D perhaps matching TRBD1 (6 bases). Deletions cut 3 bases from V and 3 bases from J, with 16 bases between. The CDR3 has 15 amino acids. Germline V lookup: CDR1 SGHNT, CDR2 YYREEE (reference sequence). CDR3 in DNA: TGTGCCAGCAGCTCCCAGGGGCGGAGAGACTACGAGCAGTACTTC. This sequence encodes CASSSQGRRDYEQYF. Based on the CDR3 plus reference TRBV5-4 and TRBJ2-7, the full variable domain is ETGVTQSPTHLIKTRGQQVTLRCSSQSGHNTVSWYQQALGQGPQFIFQYYREEENGRGNFPPRFSGLQFPNYSSELNVNALELDDSALYLCASSSQGRRDYEQYFGPGTRLTVT.

This clone occurred a few times. The chain is built from TRBV5-1 and TRBJ1-1, with no clear D. This CDR3 region has 13 residues. V lost 0 bases and J lost 1, with 4 bases in between. CDR1 is SGHRS, CDR2 YFSETQ, per germline. CDR3 DNA sequence: TGCGCCAGCAGCTTGGCCGGGAACACTGAAGCTTTCTTT. Its translation: CASSLAGNTEAFF.

The rearrangement uses TRBV6-6 and TRBJ2-7; 12 nucleotides line up with TRBD2. Germline V lookup: CDR1 MNHNY, CDR2 SVGAGI (reference sequence). The CDR3 is made up of 15 amino acids. Trimming removed 8 bases from V and 4 bases from J; junction bases left unmatched: 9. The CDR3 bases are TGTGCCAGCTGTCCGACTAGCGGGAGAAGGTACGAGCAGTACTTC. Residues: CASCPTSGRRYEQYF.

The V and J genes are TRBV29-1 and TRBJ2-1, with 13 nucleotides matching TRBD2. The J segment lost 12 bases and the V segment lost 8 bases, leaving 13 bases of the junction unmatched. The CDR3 length is 14 residues. Germline V gives CDR1 SQVTM, CDR2 ANQGSEA. The CDR3 here is CSIASGLAGSGQFF. The DNA for the CDR3 is TGCAGCATCGCCTCGGGACTAGCGGGAAGCGGGCAGTTCTTC.

The genes are TRBV27 and TRBJ2-7; 9 bases line up with TRBD1. Germline V gene lookup returns CDR1 MNHEY and CDR2 SMNVEV (reference sequence). The V gene end was trimmed by 5 bases and the J gene end by 9 bases; junction bases not matched to a gene: 14. This CDR3 comprises 15 residues. Here the CDR3 DNA reads TGTGCCAGCAGTGCCTCCGGGACAGGGTCCCCGGCGCAGTACTTC. As protein: CASSASGTGSPAQYF.

The chain carries TRBV18 and TRBJ2-7; 7 bases are shared with TRBD2. Germline loops: CDR1 KGHSH, CDR2 LQKENI. J was trimmed by 3 bases and V by 4 bases; bases with no gene match: 6. CDR3 length equals 14 residues. CDR3 DNA sequence: TGTGCCAGCTCACGAGGGCTAGCGGACTACGAGCAGTACTTC. As protein: CASSRGLADYEQYF.